These T cell receptor beta chains were read from a single sample in a study of blood T cell repertoires in COVID-19. TCRdb's copy holds only in-frame clones and misses some; the assay was immunoSEQ multiplex PCR. The sample lists 200,000 to 250,000 clones, approximately 84% occurring once. Sequencing used peripheral blood. These receptors all stem from a woman between 45 and 60 years old with active or convalescent COVID-19. The CDR3 runs from the conserved cysteine through the conserved F or W. D genes are given only for firm matches. Not all rows give a size; the values are once, few, many and, for expanded clones, a class.

V: TRBV5-6; J: TRBJ1-1; D: TRBD1; size: once; DNA: TGTGCCAGCAGCCGCCCGGGACAGGGGGTTAGAGCTGAAGCTTTCTTT; CDR3: CASSRPGQGVRAEAFF
V: TRBV2; J: TRBJ2-1; D: NA; size: NA; DNA: TGTGCCAGCAGTGTCCTCAATGAGCAGTTCTTC; CDR3: CASSVLNEQFF
V: TRBV12-3/TRBV12-4; J: TRBJ1-4; D: NA; size: NA; DNA: TGTGCCAGCAGCACCACCGGGGGTGAAAAACTGTTTTTT; CDR3: CASSTTGGEKLFF
V: TRBV3-1/TRBV3-2; J: TRBJ2-5; D: TRBD2; size: NA; DNA: TGTGCCAGCAGCCAAGGGCTAGCGGGCCTCCAAGAGACCCAGTACTTC; CDR3: CASSQGLAGLQETQYF
V: TRBV5-1; J: TRBJ1-1; D: TRBD1; size: once; DNA: TGCGCCAGCAGGCCTGTCACAGGGGGAGACACTGAAGCTTTCTTT; CDR3: CASRPVTGGDTEAFF
V: TRBV2; J: TRBJ1-2; D: NA; size: NA; DNA: TGTGCCAGCCGTGAGGACTCTGGGGTGTATGGCTACACCTTC; CDR3: CASREDSGVYGYTF
V: TRBV28; J: TRBJ2-3; D: TRBD1; size: NA; DNA: TGTGCCAGCAGTTTAGCCGGACAGGGCGACTCAGATACGCAGTATTTT; CDR3: CASSLAGQGDSDTQYF
V: TRBV11-3; J: TRBJ1-1; D: NA; size: NA; DNA: TGTGCCAGCAGCCGTCGTTCTGGCACCCCCACTGAAGCTTTCTTT; CDR3: CASSRRSGTPTEAFF
V: TRBV12-3/TRBV12-4; J: TRBJ1-1; D: NA; size: NA; DNA: TGTGCCAGCAGTTTCGGGGAGAACACTGAAGCTTTCTTT; CDR3: CASSFGENTEAFF
V: TRBV11-2; J: TRBJ2-1; D: NA; size: few; DNA: TGTGCCAGCAGTGCTATCACAGGGTACGGGGATCAGTTCTTC; CDR3: CASSAITGYGDQFF
V: TRBV20-1; J: TRBJ2-7; D: TRBD1; size: many; DNA: TGCAGTGCTGCCGGGGACAGGGCACAGTACTTC; CDR3: CSAAGDRAQYF
V: TRBV2; J: TRBJ2-3; D: NA; size: NA; DNA: TGTGCCAGCAGTGGGGAACAGGCCGTTGGGGATACGCAGTATTTT; CDR3: CASSGEQAVGDTQYF
V: TRBV5-6; J: TRBJ2-2; D: NA; size: NA; DNA: TGTGCCAGCAGCTTCCAGTTTGACACCGGGGAGCTGTTTTTT; CDR3: CASSFQFDTGELFF
V: TRBV2; J: TRBJ2-2; D: NA; size: NA; DNA: TGTGCCAGCCGTCGGGACTTCACGAACACCGGGGAGCTGTTTTTT; CDR3: CASRRDFTNTGELFF
V: TRBV27; J: TRBJ2-1; D: NA; size: NA; DNA: TGTGCCAGCAGTTTATCGTGGCGGAATGAGCAGTTCTTC; CDR3: CASSLSWRNEQFF
V: TRBV7-9; J: TRBJ1-4; D: NA; size: few; DNA: TGTGCCAGCAGCTCCTCGGGACAAGGTGAAAAACTGTTTTTT; CDR3: CASSSSGQGEKLFF
V: TRBV11-2; J: TRBJ2-5; D: TRBD2; size: NA; DNA: TGTGCCAGCAGCTTCCAGCGGGGGGGCTTGGAGACCCAGTACTTC; CDR3: CASSFQRGGLETQYF
V: TRBV5-6; J: TRBJ1-6; D: NA; size: NA; DNA: TGTGCCAGCAGCTACCAACAGGGTTCACCCCTCCACTTT; CDR3: CASSYQQGSPLHF
V: TRBV18; J: TRBJ2-2; D: NA; size: NA; DNA: TGTGCCAGCTCCCAGGGGAGTCGGGACACCGGGGAGCTGTTTTTT; CDR3: CASSQGSRDTGELFF
V: TRBV2; J: TRBJ1-5; D: TRBD1; size: NA; DNA: TGTGCCAGCGAGACAGGGGGCCTAGTCAATCAGCCCCAGCATTTT; CDR3: CASETGGLVNQPQHF